The clone carrying this T cell receptor beta chain was detected once. Here immunoSEQ multiplex PCR was the method, and the copy in TCRdb shows in-frame clones only, minus some. The sample carries approximately 70,000 clones, under 90% recorded once. Unmatched junction bases numbered 8, after V lost 3 bases and J lost 6 bases. The CDR3 spans 14 residues. Germline V lookup: CDR1 MDHEN, CDR2 SYDVKM. This record belongs to a study of blood T cell repertoires in COVID-19. Source material: peripheral blood. The chain joins TRBV28 to TRBJ2-7, with TRBD2 matching over 7 bases. The TCR originated in a human donor in a cohort sampled during active COVID-19. CDR3 nucleotide sequence: TGTGCCAGCAGTTTCTCGGGACTACGGATCGAGCAGTACTTC. Amino acid sequence: CASSFSGLRIEQYF.